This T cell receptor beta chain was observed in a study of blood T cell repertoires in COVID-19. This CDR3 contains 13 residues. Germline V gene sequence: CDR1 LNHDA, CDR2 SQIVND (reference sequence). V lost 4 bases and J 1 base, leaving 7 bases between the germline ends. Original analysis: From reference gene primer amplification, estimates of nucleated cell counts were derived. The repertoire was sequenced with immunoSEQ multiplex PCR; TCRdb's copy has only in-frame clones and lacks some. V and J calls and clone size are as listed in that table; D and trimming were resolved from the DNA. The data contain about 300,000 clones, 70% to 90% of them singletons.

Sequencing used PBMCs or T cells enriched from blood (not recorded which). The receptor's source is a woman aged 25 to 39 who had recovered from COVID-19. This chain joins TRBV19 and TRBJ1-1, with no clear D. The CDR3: CASSTERNTEAFF. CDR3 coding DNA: TGTGCCAGTAGTACCGAGAGGAACACTGAAGCTTTCTTT.